A selection of T cell receptor beta chains follows, all from one sample in a study of cytotoxic CD8 clonotypes in ibrutinib-treated CLL. Assay: immunoSEQ multiplex PCR; the TCRdb copy retains only in-frame clones and omits some. The table lists around 92,000 clones, approximately 77% of them singletons. The sample was PBMCs, taken after 24 months of ibrutinib treatment. These receptors all come from a human donor with chronic lymphocytic leukemia. CDR3s include the opening cysteine and the closing phenylalanine or tryptophan. A D gene is named only where the DNA matches it firmly. Not all rows give a size; the values are once, few, many and, for expanded clones, a class.

V	J	length	D	size	DNA	CDR3
TRBV27	TRBJ2-2	17	TRBD1	.	TGTGCCAGCAGTTTATGCCTGGACAGGGGATGTGGCGGGGAGCTGTTTTTT	CASSLCLDRGCGGELFF
TRBV5-5	TRBJ2-5	16	TRBD2	.	TGTGCCAGCAGAGCGCCGGGACTAGCGGTACAAGAGACCCAGTACTTC	CASRAPGLAVQETQYF
TRBV13	TRBJ1-2	14	TRBD1	.	TGTGCCAGCAGCCGGCAGGGGGTGGCTGGTGGCTACACCTTC	CASSRQGVAGGYTF
TRBV5-6	TRBJ1-1	14	TRBD1	few	TGTGCCAGCAGCCCGACAGGGATAGGAGCTGAAGCTTTCTTT	CASSPTGIGAEAFF
TRBV7-9	TRBJ1-6	14	.	few	TGTGCCAGCAGCTCCGGGTCGCCCAATTCACCCCTCCACTTT	CASSSGSPNSPLHF
TRBV11-2	TRBJ2-3	13	.	.	TGTGCCAGCAGCTTAGAGACCCGGCATACGCAGTATTTT	CASSLETRHTQYF
TRBV29-1	TRBJ1-1	13	TRBD1	.	TGCAGCGTTAACAGGGGGATGAACACTGAAGCTTTCTTT	CSVNRGMNTEAFF
TRBV7-3	TRBJ1-2	16	TRBD1	.	TGTGCCAGCAGCTTAACGTCTCCGCCGGACAGGGCTGGCTACACCTTC	CASSLTSPPDRAGYTF
TRBV7-9	TRBJ2-7	14	.	few	TGTGCCAGCAGCTTATTACCGAGTATGAACGAGCAGTACTTC	CASSLLPSMNEQYF
TRBV7-2	TRBJ2-5	14	.	.	TGTGCCAGCAGCACTCAGGGGAACCAAGAGACCCAGTACTTC	CASSTQGNQETQYF
TRBV5-1	TRBJ1-4	14	.	.	TGCGCCAGCAGTTCGGACGGTAATAATGAAAAACTGTTTTTT	CASSSDGNNEKLFF
TRBV2	TRBJ2-2	14	TRBD1	.	TGTGCCAGCAGTGCACAGGGGTTTGCCGGGGAGCTGTTTTTT	CASSAQGFAGELFF
TRBV7-9	TRBJ2-7	13	TRBD2	.	TGTGCCAGCACCCCTAGCGGGACCTACGAGCAGTACTTC	CASTPSGTYEQYF
TRBV6-6	TRBJ1-2	13	.	.	TGTGCCAGCAGTTTTCGGGGTGCGGTTGGCTACACCTTC	CASSFRGAVGYTF
TRBV20-1	TRBJ1-2	11	.	.	TGCAGTGCTAGAGTGGGGGTGAAGGGCATCTTC	CSARVGVKGIF